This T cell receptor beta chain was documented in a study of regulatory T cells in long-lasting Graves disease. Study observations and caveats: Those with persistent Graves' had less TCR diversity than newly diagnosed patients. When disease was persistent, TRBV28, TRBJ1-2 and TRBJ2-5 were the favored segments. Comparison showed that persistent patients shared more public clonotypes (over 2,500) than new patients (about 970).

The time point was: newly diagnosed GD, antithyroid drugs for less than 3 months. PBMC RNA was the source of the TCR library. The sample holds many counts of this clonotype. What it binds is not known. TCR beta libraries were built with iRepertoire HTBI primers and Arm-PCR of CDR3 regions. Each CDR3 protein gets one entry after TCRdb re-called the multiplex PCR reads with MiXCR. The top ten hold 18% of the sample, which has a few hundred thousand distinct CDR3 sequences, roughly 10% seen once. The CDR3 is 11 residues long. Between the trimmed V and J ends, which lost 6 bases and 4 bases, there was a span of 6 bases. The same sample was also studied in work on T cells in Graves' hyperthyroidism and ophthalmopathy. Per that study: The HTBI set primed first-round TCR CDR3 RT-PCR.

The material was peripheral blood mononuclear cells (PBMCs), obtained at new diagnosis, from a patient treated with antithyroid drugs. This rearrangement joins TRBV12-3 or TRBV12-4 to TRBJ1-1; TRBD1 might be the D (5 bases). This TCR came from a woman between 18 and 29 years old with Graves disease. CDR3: CASSRATEAFF. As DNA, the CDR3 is TGTGCCAGCAGCAGGGCCACTGAAGCTTTCTTT.